This T cell receptor beta chain is drawn from a study of blood T cells in healthy people across ages. The authors isolated at least 6.5 million PBMCs per sample. CDR3 size: 15 residues. Between the trimmed V and J ends, which lost 5 bases and 11 bases, there was a span of 24 bases. PCR was performed a second time for 7 to 11 cycles using a sample-barcoded 5' primer and a J-beta primer mix. Each cDNA molecule carried a tag from a template-switch adaptor that contained 12 random nucleotides. CDR3-containing paired-end reads numbering at least 2.5 million came from each sample. TCRdb re-called the 5' RACE reads with MiXCR, one entry per CDR3 protein. The sample lists 700,000 to 850,000 distinct CDR3 sequences, roughly 53% occurring once.

The sequencing input was blood. This chain joins TRBV12-3 or TRBV12-4 and TRBJ2-5; weak D call: TRBD1 (5 bases). This sequence was found in a man of 80 years or more in good health. This CDR3 is CASSPQGDQYNEQYF. The CDR3 DNA follows: TGTGCCAGCAGTCCTCAGGGTGATCAATACAATGAGCAGTACTTC.